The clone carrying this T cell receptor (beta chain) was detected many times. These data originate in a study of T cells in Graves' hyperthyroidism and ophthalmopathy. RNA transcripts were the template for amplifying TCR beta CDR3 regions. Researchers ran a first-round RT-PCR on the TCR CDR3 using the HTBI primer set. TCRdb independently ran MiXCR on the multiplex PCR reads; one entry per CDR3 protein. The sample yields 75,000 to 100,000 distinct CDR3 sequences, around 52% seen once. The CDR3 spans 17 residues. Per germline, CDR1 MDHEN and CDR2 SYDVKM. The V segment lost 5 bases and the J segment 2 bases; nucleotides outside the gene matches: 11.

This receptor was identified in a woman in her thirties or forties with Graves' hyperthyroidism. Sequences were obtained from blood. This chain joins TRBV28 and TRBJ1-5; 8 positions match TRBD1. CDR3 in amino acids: CASSVGTGSAGNQPQHF. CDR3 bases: TGTGCCAGCAGTGTCGGGACAGGCAGCGCGGGCAATCAGCCCCAGCATTTT.